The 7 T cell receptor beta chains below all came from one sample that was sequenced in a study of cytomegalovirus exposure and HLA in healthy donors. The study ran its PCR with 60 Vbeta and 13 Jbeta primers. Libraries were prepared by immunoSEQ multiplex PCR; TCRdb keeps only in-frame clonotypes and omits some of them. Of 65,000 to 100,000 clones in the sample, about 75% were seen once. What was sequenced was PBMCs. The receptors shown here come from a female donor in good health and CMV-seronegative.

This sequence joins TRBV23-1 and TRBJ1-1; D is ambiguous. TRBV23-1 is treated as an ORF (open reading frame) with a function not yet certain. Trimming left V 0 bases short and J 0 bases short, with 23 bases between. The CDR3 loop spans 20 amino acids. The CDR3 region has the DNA TGCGCCAGCAGTCAATCGGGGTTGGTGAGATTCGGGGTCCTGAACACTGAAGCTTTCTTT. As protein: CASSQSGLVRFGVLNTEAFF.

CDR3 region: CASRGGESTEAFF. The CDR3 DNA reads TGTGCCAGTAGAGGGGGGGAGTCGACTGAAGCTTTCTTT. The rearrangement joins TRBV19 to TRBJ1-1, with D maybe TRBD1 (6 bases). Trimming took 6 bases from V and 5 from J, leaving 13 bases between them. CDR3 length: 13 amino acids. Per germline, CDR1 LNHDA and CDR2 SQIVND (reference sequence).

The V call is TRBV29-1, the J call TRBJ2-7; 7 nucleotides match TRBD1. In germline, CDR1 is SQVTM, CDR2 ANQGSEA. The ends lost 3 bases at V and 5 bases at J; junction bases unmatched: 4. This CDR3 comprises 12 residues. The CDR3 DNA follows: TGCAGCGTTGAGTCTACAGGGGACGAGCAGTACTTC. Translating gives CSVESTGDEQYF.

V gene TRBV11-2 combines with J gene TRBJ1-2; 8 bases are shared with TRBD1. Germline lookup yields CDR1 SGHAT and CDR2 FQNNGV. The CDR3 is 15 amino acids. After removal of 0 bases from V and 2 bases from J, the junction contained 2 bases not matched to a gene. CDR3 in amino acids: CASSLESGGNYGYTF. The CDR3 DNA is TGTGCCAGCAGCTTAGAATCAGGGGGCAACTATGGCTACACCTTC.

In DNA, the CDR3 is TGTGCCAGCAGTAAAGTTGGCGGGAGGGCCAATTACGAGCAGTACTTC. This codes for CASSKVGGRANYEQYF. V and J are TRBV27 and TRBJ2-7; TRBD2 aligns across 9 bases. J was trimmed by 4 bases and V by 5 bases; bases with no gene match: 12. The CDR3 runs to 16 residues. CDR1 and CDR2 (germline): MNHEY, SMNVEV (reference sequence).

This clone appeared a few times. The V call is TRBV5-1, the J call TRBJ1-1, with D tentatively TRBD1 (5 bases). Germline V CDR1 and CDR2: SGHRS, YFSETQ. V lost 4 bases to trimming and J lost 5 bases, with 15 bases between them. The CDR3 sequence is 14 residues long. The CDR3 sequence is CASSPSLGGTEAFF. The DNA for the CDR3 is TGCGCCAGCAGCCCAAGTTTGGGGGGAACTGAAGCTTTCTTT.

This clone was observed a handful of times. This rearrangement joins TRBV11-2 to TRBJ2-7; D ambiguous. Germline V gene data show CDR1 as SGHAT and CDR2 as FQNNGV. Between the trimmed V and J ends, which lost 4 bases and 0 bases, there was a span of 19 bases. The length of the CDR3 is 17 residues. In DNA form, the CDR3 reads TGTGCCAGCAGCTCTGGGTCAATGGAGCTGCACTCCTACGAGCAGTACTTC. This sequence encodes CASSSGSMELHSYEQYF.